A selection of T cell receptor beta chains follows, all from one sample in a study of OX40 agonist ivuxolimab in advanced cancers. The assay was immunoSEQ multiplex PCR, and TCRdb's table has in-frame clones only and misses some. This table holds around 100,000 clones, about 91% found once. The sequences come from CD4+ or CD8+ T cells sorted from blood, collected in a trial of the OX40 agonist ivuxolimab. These receptors came from an adult with an advanced solid tumor such as melanoma, head and neck, liver or kidney cancer. Each CDR3 is given with its conserved first and last residue. D genes are given only for firm matches. Size is omitted from some rows. Given values are once, few, many or a class for expanded clones.

V gene	clone size	J gene	D gene	CDR3 protein	CDR3 DNA
TRBV4-2	NA	TRBJ1-2	NA	CASSQPLDGYTF	TGTGCCAGCAGCCAACCTTTAGACGGCTACACCTTC
TRBV28	NA	TRBJ2-7	NA	CASRRGATYEQYF	TGTGCCAGCAGGAGGGGCGCAACCTACGAGCAGTACTTC
TRBV7-6	NA	TRBJ2-1	TRBD1	CASSGQAYNEQFF	TGTGCCAGTTCGGGACAGGCCTACAATGAGCAGTTCTTC
TRBV11-2	NA	TRBJ1-4	TRBD1	CASSSLTGVNEKLFF	TGTGCCAGCAGCTCACTGACAGGGGTTAATGAAAAACTGTTTTTT
TRBV19	NA	TRBJ2-2	NA	CASSTEGLGTGELFF	TGTGCCAGTAGTACCGAGGGGCTGGGCACCGGGGAGCTGTTTTTT
TRBV4-3	NA	TRBJ2-3	NA	CASSQNLLGDTQYF	TGCGCCAGCAGCCAAAATTTACTGGGAGATACGCAGTATTTT
TRBV30	NA	TRBJ2-3	TRBD1	CAWSLTTGAWVPTQYF	TGTGCCTGGAGTCTAACGACAGGGGCCTGGGTACCTACGCAGTATTTT
TRBV18	NA	TRBJ2-3	TRBD2	CASSPALAGGPDTQYF	TGTGCCAGCTCACCAGCACTAGCGGGAGGGCCAGATACGCAGTATTTT
TRBV4-2	NA	TRBJ2-3	NA	CASSQGDTLPSDTQYF	TGTGCCAGCAGCCAAGGAGATACTTTACCATCAGATACGCAGTATTTT
TRBV14	NA	TRBJ2-5	TRBD2	CASSQAGRSQETQYF	TGTGCCAGCAGCCAAGCCGGGAGGAGTCAAGAGACCCAGTACTTC
TRBV6-6	NA	TRBJ2-2	NA	CASSRVEMNRGELFF	TGTGCCAGCAGCCGGGTGGAAATGAATAGGGGGGAGCTGTTTTTT
TRBV19	NA	TRBJ1-1	NA	CASSIGRGWTEAFF	TGTGCCAGTAGTATTGGGCGGGGTTGGACTGAAGCTTTCTTT
TRBV5-4	NA	TRBJ2-3	NA	CASSPDFTDTQYF	TGTGCCAGCAGCCCTGACTTCACAGATACGCAGTATTTT
TRBV30	once	TRBJ2-3	TRBD2	CAWSGLAGGDTQYF	TGTGCCTGGAGTGGGCTAGCGGGAGGAGATACGCAGTATTTT
TRBV7-2	NA	TRBJ1-2	NA	CASSLLALNYGYTF	TGTGCCAGCAGCTTATTGGCCCTAAACTATGGCTACACCTTC
TRBV14	NA	TRBJ2-3	NA	CASSQGLKTADTQYF	TGTGCCAGCAGCCAAGGCCTTAAGACAGCGGATACGCAGTATTTT
TRBV28	NA	TRBJ2-3	TRBD2	CASSLRSGRGGDTQYF	TGTGCCAGCAGTCTTCGTAGCGGGAGAGGTGGAGATACGCAGTATTTT
TRBV7-8	NA	TRBJ2-4	TRBD2	CASSYRAGVDIQYF	TGTGCCAGCAGTTACAGAGCGGGAGTGGACATTCAGTACTTC
TRBV28	NA	TRBJ2-1	NA	CASNLVSNEQFF	TGTGCCAGCAACCTAGTCAGTAATGAGCAGTTCTTC
TRBV9	few	TRBJ1-1	TRBD1	CASSVAGTATEAFF	TGTGCCAGCAGTGTTGCGGGGACAGCCACTGAAGCTTTCTTT
TRBV5-1	NA	TRBJ2-2	NA	CASSLVRTGELFF	TGCGCCAGCAGCTTGGTTAGAACCGGGGAGCTGTTTTTT
TRBV28	NA	TRBJ1-2	NA	CASEGVAGYTF	TGTGCCTCTGAAGGGGTTGCTGGCTACACCTTC
TRBV28	NA	TRBJ1-5	NA	CASTGTVSSNQPQHF	TGTGCCAGCACGGGGACGGTGAGCAGCAATCAGCCCCAGCATTTT
TRBV4-2	NA	TRBJ2-3	TRBD1	CASSQGQGVDTQYF	TGTGCCAGCAGCCAAGGACAGGGGGTGGATACGCAGTATTTT
TRBV28	NA	TRBJ2-3	NA	CASSLGDFFNTQYF	TGTGCCAGCAGTCTGGGGGACTTCTTTAATACGCAGTATTTT
TRBV6-1	NA	TRBJ2-2	NA	CASSVGAGELFF	TGTGCCAGCAGTGTTGGGGCCGGGGAGCTGTTTTTT
TRBV7-9	once	TRBJ1-3	NA	CASSHPTKTRSGNTIYF	TGTGCCAGCAGCCACCCGACCAAAACCCGCTCTGGAAACACCATATATTTT
TRBV9	once	TRBJ2-5	NA	CASSVASVRGETQYF	TGTGCCAGCAGCGTAGCATCGGTGCGGGGAGAGACCCAGTACTTC
TRBV30	NA	TRBJ2-1	TRBD2	CAWSMGLAGVGEQFF	TGTGCCTGGAGTATGGGACTAGCGGGAGTCGGGGAGCAGTTCTTC
TRBV20-1	NA	TRBJ2-3	NA	CSAVGDTQYF	TGCAGTGCTGTGGGGGATACGCAGTATTTT
TRBV5-1	NA	TRBJ2-7	NA	CASSVDRPSYEQYF	TGCGCCAGCAGCGTTGACAGGCCCTCCTACGAGCAGTACTTC
TRBV19	few	TRBJ1-3	NA	CASTQSSGNTIYF	TGTGCCAGTACGCAGAGCTCTGGAAACACCATATATTTT
TRBV25-1	NA	TRBJ2-3	TRBD1	CASRGTTGADTQYF	TGTGCCAGCAGAGGAACAACAGGGGCAGATACGCAGTATTTT
TRBV18	NA	TRBJ2-7	TRBD1	CASSPGTGGWYEQYF	TGTGCCAGCTCACCCGGGACAGGGGGCTGGTACGAGCAGTACTTC
TRBV7-3	NA	TRBJ2-3	NA	CASSYLAATTTDTQYF	TGTGCCAGCAGCTACTTAGCGGCAACGACCACAGATACGCAGTATTTT
TRBV7-2	NA	TRBJ2-4	NA	CASSPPPTGAKNIQYF	TGTGCCAGCAGCCCACCCCCGACAGGAGCCAAAAACATTCAGTACTTC
TRBV7-2	NA	TRBJ2-2	TRBD2	CASKRAGGLNTGELFF	TGTGCCAGTAAGCGAGCGGGAGGCCTGAACACCGGGGAGCTGTTTTTT
TRBV4-2	NA	TRBJ1-6	NA	CASSQANSPLHF	TGTGCCAGCAGCCAAGCGAATTCACCCCTCCACTTT
TRBV6-1	NA	TRBJ2-7	NA	CASSEVALLQLTYEQYF	TGTGCCAGCAGTGAAGTTGCCTTACTACAACTTACCTACGAGCAGTACTTC
TRBV15	NA	TRBJ2-3	NA	CATSTSIRDTQYF	TGTGCCACCTCCACTAGCATCCGGGATACGCAGTATTTT
TRBV7-9	NA	TRBJ2-5	NA	CASSPVIGETQYF	TGTGCCAGCAGCCCAGTTATAGGGGAGACCCAGTACTTC
TRBV12-5	NA	TRBJ1-3	NA	CASGLVLSQMGLTSGNTIYF	TGTGCTAGTGGTTTGGTACTTTCCCAAATGGGACTTACCTCTGGAAACACCATATATTTT
TRBV5-6	NA	TRBJ2-7	NA	CASSSQSYEQYF	TGTGCCAGCAGCTCCCAATCCTACGAGCAGTACTTC
TRBV7-8	NA	TRBJ1-5	NA	CASSSLRYSNQPQHF	TGTGCCAGCAGCTCCCTTCGGTATAGCAATCAGCCCCAGCATTTT
TRBV5-1	NA	TRBJ2-5	TRBD2	CASSLAIAGGPGETQYF	TGCGCCAGCAGCTTGGCCATAGCGGGAGGGCCTGGAGAGACCCAGTACTTC
TRBV7-2	NA	TRBJ1-5	NA	CASSLAFDQPQHF	TGTGCCAGCAGCTTAGCCTTCGATCAGCCCCAGCATTTT